The 31 T cell receptor beta chains reported below all come from one sample, sequenced in a study of cytomegalovirus exposure and HLA in healthy donors. This PCR relied on a set of 60 Vbeta primers and 13 Jbeta primers. TCRdb's table, derived via immunoSEQ multiplex PCR, lists solely in-frame clones and lacks some. Seen in this sample are over 150,000 clones; the ten most common clones hold roughly 0.74%. The sequenced sample consisted of PBMCs. The receptors originated from a boy aged 10-17 years in good health and CMV-seronegative.

J is TRBJ2-2 and V is TRBV2; a possible D gene is TRBD1 (5 bases). The CDR3 has 14 residues. Trimming pared 3 bases from V and 4 bases from J, leaving 9 bases between. CDR1 SNHLY and CDR2 FYNNEI come from the germline V gene. CDR3 sequence: CASSEAGITGELFF. The DNA for the CDR3 is TGTGCCAGCAGTGAGGCAGGGATCACCGGGGAGCTGTTTTTT.

The chain uses TRBV27 and TRBJ2-2, with a weak D call TRBD2 (7 bases). Germline CDR1 MNHEY, CDR2 SMNVEV (reference sequence). V shed 6 bases and J shed 3 bases, with 17 bases lying between them. The CDR3 is 16 residues long. CDR3 nucleotides: TGTGCCAGCAGCATTAAGGGGGGGCGGTACACCGGGGAGCTGTTTTTT. Its translation is CASSIKGGRYTGELFF.

With respect to this clone: The same CDR3 arises from other DNA sequences in this sample as well. This chain joins TRBV13 and TRBJ1-3; no clear D gene. V lost 5 bases, J lost 0 bases, and 11 bases lay in between. This CDR3 is 15 amino acids long. Per germline, CDR1 PRHDT and CDR2 FYEKMQ (reference sequence). The CDR3 is CASSPGGNSGNTIYF. The CDR3 DNA reads TGTGCCAGCAGCCCAGGCGGGAACTCTGGAAACACCATATATTTT.

The chain couples TRBV30 to TRBJ1-2; TRBD1 matches 7 bases. In germline, CDR1 is GTSNPN, CDR2 SVGIG (reference sequence). This CDR3 comprises 16 residues. The trim removed 1 base at V and 4 bases at J, leaving 12 bases unmatched. The CDR3 DNA reads as TGTGCCTGGAGTGGGGACAGTAAAGGGATCCCCTATGGCTACACCTTC. Amino acids: CAWSGDSKGIPYGYTF.

The genes are TRBV4-3 and TRBJ1-2, with a tentative D call TRBD1 (6 bases). This CDR3 spans 13 amino acids. The V end lost 4 bases, the J end lost 7 bases, and 13 bases lay between the germline ends. CDR1 and CDR2 (germline): LGHNA, YSLEER. This CDR3 reads CASSPRTDLGYTF. The CDR3 DNA sequence: TGCGCCAGCAGCCCCCGGACAGATCTTGGCTACACCTTC.

The V and J genes are TRBV6-5 and TRBJ2-1; 7 bases line up with TRBD1. The germline gives CDR1 MNHEY, CDR2 SVGAGI. The CDR3 extends over 15 amino acids. V trimming: 2 bases; J trimming: 0 bases; junction bases outside the gene matches: 1. The CDR3 protein is CASSYRDSSYNEQFF. The DNA for the CDR3 is TGTGCCAGCAGTTACAGGGACAGCTCCTACAATGAGCAGTTCTTC.

V usage is TRBV7-3 and J usage is TRBJ2-1; tentative D call: TRBD1 (7 bases). CDR1 and CDR2 from the germline V gene are SGHTA and FQGTGA. CDR3 length equals 14 residues. Trimming pared 2 bases from V and 4 bases from J, leaving 9 bases between. The CDR3: CASSLQGGYNEQFF. CDR3 in DNA: TGTGCCAGCAGCTTACAGGGGGGATACAATGAGCAGTTCTTC.

Comment on this clone: Other DNA sequences in the same sample also yield this CDR3. The chain employs TRBV19 and TRBJ1-1, with D maybe TRBD1 (5 bases). CDR1 and CDR2 from the germline V gene are LNHDA and SQIVND (reference sequence). The V end was cut by 6 bases, the J end by 5 bases, with 19 bases between. This CDR3 is built from 15 residues. This chain's CDR3 is CASSIDSAFGTEAFF. In nucleotides, the CDR3 is TGTGCCAGTAGCATTGACAGTGCCTTCGGGACTGAAGCTTTCTTT.

The chain combines TRBV9 with TRBJ1-2; no definite D call. Germline CDR1 SGDLS, CDR2 YYNGEE. This CDR3 contains 14 residues. V was pared by 0 bases and J by 4 bases, with 10 bases between. This CDR3 reads CASSVAAAGYGYTF. The CDR3 coding sequence is TGTGCCAGCAGCGTAGCCGCGGCTGGCTATGGCTACACCTTC.

The CDR3 DNA reads as TGTGCCAGCTCGTGGCGGGGGGTCCCAGGGCAGTTCTTC. Its translation is CASSWRGVPGQFF. The chain has TRBV19 and TRBJ2-1; 8 positions match TRBD2. From germline, CDR1 is LNHDA and CDR2 SQIVND (reference sequence). V was clipped by 9 bases and J by 12 bases; unmatched bases: 13. This CDR3 is 13 amino acids long.

This sequence joins TRBV9 and TRBJ1-6, with 8 bases that match TRBD1. The CDR3 totals 16 residues. The germline CDR1 and CDR2 sequences are SGDLS and YYNGEE. After removal of 0 bases from V and 7 bases from J, the junction contained 6 bases not matched to a gene. The CDR3 sequence: CASSVGVGTGNSPLHF. The CDR3, as DNA: TGTGCCAGCAGCGTAGGTGTCGGGACAGGAAATTCACCCCTCCACTTT.

This chain links TRBV7-8 with TRBJ2-7, with 8 bases matching TRBD2. CDR1 and CDR2 (germline): SGHVS, FQNEAQ. Trimming removed 4 bases from V and 2 bases from J; junction bases left unmatched: 13. The CDR3 is 17 amino acids. CDR3 in DNA: TGTGCCAGCAGCTGGACCCCGGGCGGGGGGACCGCCTACGAGCAGTACTTC. It specifies CASSWTPGGGTAYEQYF.

V is TRBV7-2 and J is TRBJ2-3; 7 nucleotides agree with TRBD2. Germline-derived CDR1 and CDR2 are SGHTA and FQGNSA. V lost 4 bases and J lost 7; bases outside the gene matches: 11. The CDR3 totals 15 residues. The DNA of the CDR3 is TGTGCCAGCAGCTCCCCGACTCGGGGGGTGTATACGCAGTATTTT. Protein: CASSSPTRGVYTQYF.

The rearrangement uses TRBV19 and TRBJ1-6; D remains unclear. Germline V CDR1 and CDR2: LNHDA, SQIVND (reference sequence). The V end was cut by 3 bases, the J end by 8 bases, with 5 bases between. The CDR3 is made up of 12 amino acids. CDR3 DNA: TGTGCCAGTAGTATCTCCCATTCACCCCTCCACTTT. Protein: CASSISHSPLHF.

CDR3 nucleotides: TGTGCCAGCAGCCCAGGACAGGGACCCTTCTATGGCTACACCTTC. Amino acid sequence: CASSPGQGPFYGYTF. The chain combines TRBV7-9 with TRBJ1-2; 8 positions match TRBD1. The ends lost 5 bases at V and 4 bases at J; junction bases unmatched: 9. CDR3 length: 15 amino acids. Germline V gene lookup returns CDR1 SEHNR and CDR2 FQNEAQ (reference sequence).

J is TRBJ2-7 and V is TRBV6-5; 8 bases line up with TRBD1. CDR1 and CDR2 (germline): MNHEY, SVGAGI. The CDR3 sequence is 13 residues long. The ends lost 6 bases at V and 5 bases at J; junction bases unmatched: 6. Written as DNA, the CDR3 is TGTGCCAGCAGCCGGACAGGGAGCCACGAGCAGTACTTC. It is translated as CASSRTGSHEQYF.

V and J are TRBV5-1 and TRBJ1-6; D gene unclear. V lost 4 bases and J 0 bases, leaving 11 bases between the germline ends. The CDR3 sequence is 16 residues long. CDR1 and CDR2 (germline): SGHRS, YFSETQ. Here the CDR3 DNA reads TGCGCCAGCAGCCTGCGTTCGAGCTCCTATAATTCACCCCTCCACTTT. Residues: CASSLRSSSYNSPLHF.

V is TRBV6-5 and J is TRBJ2-7; possible D gene TRBD1, 7 bases. Between the trimmed V and J ends, which lost 2 bases and 6 bases, there was a span of 17 bases. The CDR3 has 15 amino acids. Germline CDR1 reads MNHEY; CDR2 reads SVGAGI. CDR3 residues: CASSYGGTVVSEQYF. Written as DNA, the CDR3 is TGTGCCAGCAGTTACGGAGGGACAGTCGTTAGCGAGCAGTACTTC.

The J gene is TRBJ1-2, the V gene TRBV6-1; weak D call: TRBD1 (5 bases). Per germline, CDR1 MNHNS and CDR2 SASEGT. This CDR3 comprises 15 residues. V dropped 6 bases and J dropped 3 bases, with 17 bases sitting between them. The CDR3 DNA is TGTGCCAGCAGGAGGGTAGGGGAGGGTGACTATGGCTACACCTTC. Translated: CASRRVGEGDYGYTF.

This chain links TRBV7-9 with TRBJ1-4; D is possibly TRBD1 (5 bases). With 3 bases removed from V and 3 bases from J, the gap between germline ends came to 14 bases. The CDR3 loop spans 16 amino acids. The germline V gene has CDR1 SEHNR and CDR2 FQNEAQ (reference sequence). This chain's CDR3 is CASSLAQARANEKLFF. As DNA, the CDR3 is TGTGCCAGCAGCTTGGCCCAGGCCAGGGCTAATGAAAAACTGTTTTTT.

The chain recombines TRBV5-6 with TRBJ2-5, with 9 bases matching TRBD1. CDR1 and CDR2 from the germline V gene are SGHDT and YYEEEE. CDR3 length: 14 residues. The V gene end was trimmed by 0 bases and the J gene end by 5 bases; junction bases not matched to a gene: 2. The CDR3 loop is CASSLDRGQETQYF. The CDR3 bases are TGTGCCAGCAGCTTGGACAGGGGGCAGGAGACCCAGTACTTC.

This sequence joins TRBV11-3 and TRBJ2-1, with D perhaps matching TRBD1 (6 bases). The V and J ends lost 4 bases and 7 bases respectively, with 20 bases between them. From germline, CDR1 is SGHNT and CDR2 YENEEA. The CDR3 consists of 16 residues. The DNA of the CDR3 is TGTGCCAGCAGCTACGCCACAGGGATTGGAATTAATGAGCAGTTCTTC. This gives the protein CASSYATGIGINEQFF.

The V call is TRBV7-8, the J call TRBJ2-5; 7 bases align to TRBD2. This CDR3 has 13 residues. The junction had 4 bases not matched to a gene; V was cut back by 5 bases and J by 4 bases. Germline V gives CDR1 SGHVS, CDR2 FQNEAQ. The CDR3 DNA sequence: TGTGCCAGCAGCACGCGCGGGGGAGAGACCCAGTACTTC. It specifies CASSTRGGETQYF.

CDR3 in amino acids: CASSVAPSAGELFF. The DNA for the CDR3 is TGTGCCAGCAGCGTAGCGCCTAGCGCCGGGGAGCTGTTTTTT. The chain has TRBV9 and TRBJ2-2, with D perhaps TRBD2 (6 bases). Germline lookup yields CDR1 SGDLS and CDR2 YYNGEE. This CDR3 has 14 residues. V lost 0 bases to trimming and J lost 6 bases, with 9 bases between them.

The chain couples TRBV28 to TRBJ2-7, with D possibly being TRBD1 (6 bases). Trimming took off 4 bases at V and 3 bases at J, with 19 bases between the two ends. The length of the CDR3 is 16 residues. Germline loops: CDR1 MDHEN, CDR2 SYDVKM. The CDR3 region is CASSSGLDRTDYEQYF. The DNA for the CDR3 is TGTGCCAGCAGTTCGGGCTTAGACAGGACAGACTACGAGCAGTACTTC. The complete variable domain, with remaining parts taken from reference TRBV28 and TRBJ2-7, reads DVKVTQSSRYLVKRTGEKVFLECVQDMDHENMFWYRQDPGLGLRLIYFSYDVKMKEKGDIPEGYSVSREKKERFSLILESASTNQTSMYLCASSSGLDRTDYEQYFGPGTRLTVT.

The chain employs TRBV30 and TRBJ1-5; maybe TRBD1 (5 bases). CDR3 length equals 14 residues. From germline, CDR1 is GTSNPN and CDR2 SVGIG (reference sequence). V lost 2 bases, J lost 2 bases, and 10 bases lay in between. For the CDR3, the DNA is TGTGCCTGGAGTCGGACATTGGGCAATCAGCCCCAGCATTTT. It is translated as CAWSRTLGNQPQHF.

The chain carries TRBV5-4 and TRBJ1-6, with TRBD1 identical over 9 bases. Germline loops: CDR1 SGHNT, CDR2 YYREEE (reference sequence). CDR3 length: 16 residues. V shed 4 bases, J shed 13 bases, and the junction held 15 bases outside the gene matches. The CDR3 reads CASSPVPGDRVSPLHF. CDR3 nucleotides: TGTGCCAGCAGCCCCGTCCCGGGGGACAGGGTCTCGCCCCTCCACTTT.

The rearrangement links TRBV28 to TRBJ1-4; D possibly corresponds to TRBD1 (6 bases). CDR1 MDHEN and CDR2 SYDVKM come from the germline V gene. With 3 bases removed from V and 2 bases from J, the gap between germline ends came to 13 bases. The CDR3 sequence is 16 residues long. In DNA form, the CDR3 reads TGTGCCAGCAGTTTGGACGGTACAGGGACTAATGAAAAACTGTTTTTT. Residues: CASSLDGTGTNEKLFF.

This chain connects TRBV7-9 to TRBJ2-1, with D perhaps matching TRBD2 (5 bases). This CDR3 has 12 residues. Trimming cost V 5 bases and J 7 bases, with 9 bases left between them. CDR1 and CDR2 from the germline V gene are SEHNR and FQNEAQ (reference sequence). The CDR3 region is CASSPTGNEQFF. The CDR3 DNA reads TGTGCCAGCAGCCCGACGGGGAATGAGCAGTTCTTC.

The chain is built from TRBV29-1 and TRBJ2-7; maybe TRBD2 (6 bases). The CDR3 is made up of 14 amino acids. From germline, CDR1 is SQVTM and CDR2 ANQGSEA. Trimming took off 4 bases at V and 5 bases at J, with 18 bases between the two ends. CDR3 loop: CSVAPWGVRDEQYF. CDR3 nucleotides: TGCAGCGTTGCTCCCTGGGGGGTCAGGGACGAGCAGTACTTC.

The genes are TRBV7-3 and TRBJ2-5, with TRBD1 matching 9 bases. The J call may be faulty, since TRBJ2-7 better matches the DNA end. The CDR3 loop spans 15 amino acids. Germline V gene sequence: CDR1 SGHTA, CDR2 FQGTGA. CDR3 nucleotides: TGTGCCAGCAGCTTAACGCCGGGACAGGGTTACGAGCAGTACTTC. Protein sequence: CASSLTPGQGYEQYF.